Shown below are 20 T cell receptor beta chains from a single sample sequenced in a study of blood T cell repertoires in COVID-19. Generated by immunoSEQ multiplex PCR, the TCRdb table keeps only in-frame clones and is missing some. The data show approximately 140,000 clones, 84% seen once. Sequencing was done on a sample of peripheral blood. These receptors came from a man between 60 and 70 years old with acute or convalescent COVID-19.

This clone was observed a handful of times. CDR3 DNA sequence: TGCAGTGCTAGAGTAGGGGTTGAGCAGTTCTTC. It codes for CSARVGVEQFF. The gene calls are TRBV20-1 and TRBJ2-1; D may be TRBD1 (5 bases). Trimming took 1 base from V and 9 from J, leaving 7 bases between them. The germline V gene has CDR1 DFQATT and CDR2 SNEGSKA (reference sequence). The CDR3 loop spans 11 amino acids.

The rearrangement links TRBV30 to TRBJ1-3; D gene ambiguous. Germline V CDR1 and CDR2: GTSNPN, SVGIG (reference sequence). There are 13 residues in the CDR3. V lost 3 bases and J lost 3, with 9 bases in between. CDR3 DNA sequence: TGTGCCTGGAGGGGCGGGGTTGGAAACACCATATATTTT. It translates to CAWRGGVGNTIYF.

The V gene is TRBV14, the J gene TRBJ2-2; TRBD1 aligns across 8 bases. The CDR3 loop spans 16 amino acids. The ends lost 0 bases at V and 7 bases at J; junction bases unmatched: 7. In germline, CDR1 is SGHDN, CDR2 FVKESK. CDR3: CASSQDQGARDGELFF. The CDR3 bases are TGTGCCAGCAGCCAAGATCAGGGGGCAAGGGACGGGGAGCTGTTTTTT.

This rearrangement joins TRBV27 to TRBJ2-7; 9 positions agree with TRBD1. Germline V gene sequence: CDR1 MNHEY, CDR2 SMNVEV (reference sequence). The CDR3 consists of 15 residues. The ends lost 6 bases at V and 2 bases at J; junction bases unmatched: 8. The CDR3 DNA sequence: TGTGCCAGCAGGCGGAGCGGGACAGGGACCTACGAGCAGTACTTC. Translating it yields CASRRSGTGTYEQYF.

The table lists this clone with a few counts. The chain uses TRBV28 and TRBJ1-1; D gene unclear. The length of the CDR3 is 14 residues. With 2 bases removed from V and 1 base from J, the gap between germline ends came to 8 bases. The germline V gene encodes CDR1 MDHEN and CDR2 SYDVKM. CDR3 sequence: CASSLPVSNTEAFF. In nucleotides, the CDR3 is TGTGCCAGCAGTTTACCAGTGTCGAACACTGAAGCTTTCTTT.

This clone was seen a few times. V gene TRBV19 combines with J gene TRBJ1-2; D perhaps matches TRBD1 (5 bases). This CDR3 has 15 residues. Per the germline V gene, CDR1 is LNHDA and CDR2 is SQIVND (reference sequence). V dropped 5 bases and J dropped 7 bases, with 20 bases sitting between them. In DNA form, the CDR3 reads TGTGCCAGTAGTTCCCACCTTCAGACAGCGTCTGGCTACACCTTC. Residues: CASSSHLQTASGYTF.

This clone was counted a single time. The V gene is TRBV6-5, the J gene TRBJ1-4, with 9 positions matching TRBD1. V lost 6 bases to trimming and J lost 2 bases; unmatched junction nucleotides: 4. The CDR3 totals 15 residues. The germline V gene has CDR1 MNHEY and CDR2 SVGAGI. The CDR3 DNA reads as TGTGCCAGCAGAGACAGGGGGGCGACTAATGAAAAACTGTTTTTT. Amino acid sequence: CASRDRGATNEKLFF.

The chain employs TRBV5-4 and TRBJ1-2; TRBD1 agrees at 7 bases. Trimming cost V 0 bases and J 4 bases; bases outside gene matches: 6. Germline V gives CDR1 SGHNT, CDR2 YYREEE (reference sequence). The CDR3 extends over 15 amino acids. The CDR3 region is CASSLDPTGSYGYTF. The CDR3 region has the DNA TGTGCCAGCAGCTTGGATCCGACAGGGAGCTATGGCTACACCTTC.

The chain carries TRBV27 and TRBJ2-1, with D tentatively TRBD2 (6 bases). V dropped 5 bases and J dropped 3 bases, with 11 bases sitting between them. Germline lookup yields CDR1 MNHEY and CDR2 SMNVEV (reference sequence). The CDR3 covers 14 residues. In DNA form, the CDR3 reads TGTGCCAGCAGTACCGGACTAAACTACAATGAGCAGTTCTTC. Translation: CASSTGLNYNEQFF.

Only one count was recorded for this clone. The chain combines TRBV29-1 with TRBJ2-1; 9 positions agree with TRBD1. The CDR3 extends over 16 amino acids. Germline trimming cut 7 bases from V and 5 bases from J; bases unmatched to any gene: 15. Per the germline V gene, CDR1 is SQVTM and CDR2 is ANQGSEA. CDR3 protein: CSADRGSGGWDNEQFF. For the CDR3, the DNA is TGCAGCGCCGACAGGGGGTCGGGAGGTTGGGACAATGAGCAGTTCTTC.

J is TRBJ1-1 and V is TRBV19, with 9 bases lining up with TRBD1. There are 16 residues in the CDR3. In germline, CDR1 is LNHDA, CDR2 SQIVND (reference sequence). V was pared by 3 bases and J by 4 bases, with 9 bases of the junction left unmatched. The DNA of the CDR3 is TGTGCCAGTAGTATGGGACAGGGAGCCTTTGGCACTGAAGCTTTCTTT. Amino acid sequence: CASSMGQGAFGTEAFF.

The chain couples TRBV12-3 or TRBV12-4 to TRBJ1-1; D gene unclear. Trimming pared 6 bases from V and 0 bases from J, leaving 8 bases between. The CDR3 length is 13 residues. DNA of the CDR3: TGTGCCAGCAGAAGTCAGGTGAACACTGAAGCTTTCTTT. As protein: CASRSQVNTEAFF.

The chain has TRBV7-6 and TRBJ1-1, with 10 bases fitting TRBD1. The CDR3 contains 15 residues. Trimming at V came to 4 bases and at J to 4 bases, leaving 6 bases not matched to a gene. Germline-derived CDR1 and CDR2 are SGHVS and FNYEAQ. CDR3 sequence: CASSYRQGAGTEAFF. The CDR3 nucleotides read TGTGCCAGCAGCTACCGACAGGGGGCTGGCACTGAAGCTTTCTTT.

The chain couples TRBV19 to TRBJ2-1; 7 positions match TRBD1. Germline V lookup: CDR1 LNHDA, CDR2 SQIVND (reference sequence). The CDR3 length is 16 residues. The V segment lost 2 bases and the J segment 0 bases; nucleotides outside the gene matches: 4. The CDR3, as DNA: TGTGCCAGTAGTATACCGGGACAGAGCTCCTACAATGAGCAGTTCTTC. Translating it yields CASSIPGQSSYNEQFF. The full variable domain, its missing parts supplied by reference TRBV19 and TRBJ2-1, is DGGITQSPKYLFRKEGQNVTLSCEQNLNHDAMYWYRQDPGQGLRLIYYSQIVNDFQKGDIAEGYSVSREKKESFPLTVTSAQKNPTAFYLCASSIPGQSSYNEQFFGPGTRLTVL.

The rearrangement links TRBV19 to TRBJ1-1; unclear D gene. This CDR3 is built from 14 residues. Germline lookup yields CDR1 LNHDA and CDR2 SQIVND (reference sequence). V was trimmed by 3 bases and J by 1 base, leaving 9 bases between them. The CDR3 DNA follows: TGTGCCAGTAGTATGGAGACGCGGAACACTGAAGCTTTCTTT. Its translation: CASSMETRNTEAFF. Supplemented by reference TRBV19 and TRBJ1-1, the full variable domain reads DGGITQSPKYLFRKEGQNVTLSCEQNLNHDAMYWYRQDPGQGLRLIYYSQIVNDFQKGDIAEGYSVSREKKESFPLTVTSAQKNPTAFYLCASSMETRNTEAFFGQGTRLTVV.

This clone came up once. The chain couples TRBV21-1 to TRBJ2-7; the table's D call, TRBD2, has no DNA check behind it. TRBV21-1 is a known pseudogene. This CDR3 is 18 amino acids long. The CDR3 bases are TGTGCCAGCAGCACGGGACAGCCGGGGACTAGCGTAGACTACGAGCAGTACTTC. This encodes CASSTGQPGTSVDYEQYF.

The gene calls are TRBV19 and TRBJ1-5, with D possibly TRBD1 on 6 matching bases. The CDR3 covers 15 residues. V gave up 3 bases and J gave up 0 bases, with 9 bases separating them. Germline-derived CDR1 and CDR2 are LNHDA and SQIVND (reference sequence). CDR3 DNA sequence: TGTGCCAGTAGTATCCGGACAGATAGCAATCAGCCCCAGCATTTT. Its translation: CASSIRTDSNQPQHF. The full variable domain, its missing parts supplied by reference TRBV19 and TRBJ1-5, is DGGITQSPKYLFRKEGQNVTLSCEQNLNHDAMYWYRQDPGQGLRLIYYSQIVNDFQKGDIAEGYSVSREKKESFPLTVTSAQKNPTAFYLCASSIRTDSNQPQHFGDGTRLSIL.

J is TRBJ1-1 and V is TRBV2, with no clear D. Trimming took 5 bases from V and 4 from J, leaving 11 bases between them. In germline, CDR1 is SNHLY, CDR2 FYNNEI. CDR3 length equals 13 residues. The CDR3 nucleotides read TGTGCCAGCAGTTCCGGGTACGGCACTGAAGCTTTCTTT. Amino acid sequence: CASSSGYGTEAFF. Filled out from reference TRBV2 and TRBJ1-1, the complete variable domain reads EPEVTQTPSHQVTQMGQEVILRCVPISNHLYFYWYRQILGQKVEFLVSFYNNEISEKSEIFDDQFSVERPDGSNFTLKIRSTKLEDSAMYFCASSSGYGTEAFFGQGTRLTVV.

This chain joins TRBV6-1 and TRBJ2-5; 8 bases agree with TRBD2. V shed 2 bases, J shed 9 bases, and the junction held 8 bases outside the gene matches. Germline lookup yields CDR1 MNHNS and CDR2 SASEGT. The CDR3 has 14 amino acids. CDR3 coding DNA: TGTGCCAGCAGTGAAAGCGGGGGCGCCTCTCCCCAGTACTTC. It translates to CASSESGGASPQYF.

This chain links TRBV6-2 or TRBV6-3 with TRBJ1-3; no clear D gene. V was trimmed by 0 bases and J by 4 bases, leaving 4 bases between them. This CDR3 spans 13 amino acids. Germline V lookup: CDR1 MNHEY, CDR2 SVGEGT. DNA for the CDR3: TGTGCCAGCAGTTACTCCCCAGGAAACACCATATATTTT. It translates to CASSYSPGNTIYF.